The 22 T cell receptor beta chains reported below all come from one sample, sequenced in a study of siplizumab effects on memory and regulatory T cells. Clones were read by immunoSEQ multiplex PCR, and TCRdb kept only the in-frame ones, dropping some. The repertoire holds 11,000 to 15,000 clones, with approximately 48% as singletons. The antigens of these receptors remain unknown. An approximately 6-day coculture at 37°C was performed with the mixed lymphocyte reaction cells. Material: CFSE-low (dividing) CD4+ T cells sorted from an allogeneic mixed lymphocyte reaction. All receptors derive from a human donor in good health; the cells came from an allogeneic mixed lymphocyte reaction.

V usage is TRBV6-1 and J usage is TRBJ1-2; D may be TRBD1 (6 bases). This CDR3 is built from 12 residues. Trimming removed 6 bases at V and 3 bases at J, with 8 bases between. Per the germline V gene, CDR1 is MNHNS and CDR2 is SASEGT. CDR3 nucleotide sequence: TGTGCCAGCAGGGACAGAGACTATGGCTACACCTTC. Translation: CASRDRDYGYTF.

The chain links TRBV10-3 to TRBJ2-5; tentatively, D is TRBD2 (7 bases). Germline CDR1 is ENHRY and CDR2 is SYGVKD. V lost 4 bases and J 0 bases, leaving 15 bases between the germline ends. There are 16 residues in the CDR3. CDR3 coding DNA: TGTGCCATCAGTGGGGGGACTACAGGGTACCAAGAGACCCAGTACTTC. It is translated as CAISGGTTGYQETQYF.

Judged by abundance, this clone is medium-sized. The CDR3 is CASSYSKGRNTEAFF. The CDR3 DNA follows: TGTGCCAGCAGTTACTCAAAGGGAAGGAACACTGAAGCTTTCTTT. The chain joins TRBV6-6 to TRBJ1-1, with unresolved D. Germline assignment: CDR1 MNHNY and CDR2 SVGAGI (reference sequence). There are 15 residues in the CDR3. Deletions cut 0 bases from V and 1 base from J, with 9 bases between.

The rearrangement links TRBV18 to TRBJ2-7; 8 positions agree with TRBD2. Germline V gene lookup returns CDR1 KGHSH and CDR2 LQKENI. CDR3 length: 14 residues. Trimming took 6 bases from V and 3 from J; bases not matched to a gene: 7. In nucleotides, the CDR3 is TGTGCCAGCTCTCCTCTAGCGGGTGGCTACGAGCAGTACTTC. Translating it yields CASSPLAGGYEQYF.

There are a few counts of this clone. The chain couples TRBV18 to TRBJ2-1, with D perhaps assigned TRBD1 or TRBD2 (5 bases each). CDR3 length: 13 amino acids. The V end lost 4 bases, the J end lost 14 bases, and 18 bases lay between the germline ends. The germline V gene encodes CDR1 KGHSH and CDR2 LQKENI. CDR3 in amino acids: CASSLSDTRAEFF. As DNA, the CDR3 is TGTGCCAGCTCACTCTCGGACACGCGAGCGGAGTTCTTC.

As DNA, the CDR3 is TGTGCCAGCAGTTTATCGGTTCGGGGTGAGACCCAGTACTTC. Protein sequence: CASSLSVRGETQYF. V gene TRBV27 combines with J gene TRBJ2-5; D possibly corresponds to TRBD2 (5 bases). The length of the CDR3 is 14 residues. Between the trimmed V and J ends, which lost 0 bases and 5 bases, there was a span of 10 bases. Looked up from germline, CDR1 is MNHEY and CDR2 is SMNVEV (reference sequence).

The chain recombines TRBV10-3 with TRBJ1-5, with D possibly being TRBD1 (5 bases). V shed 0 bases and J shed 8 bases, with 20 bases lying between them. This CDR3 comprises 17 residues. CDR1 is ENHRY and CDR2 is SYGVKD in the germline V gene. CDR3 nucleotide sequence: TGTGCCATCAGTGAGTCGGGAGGGACGGGCAACTTCAAGCCCCAGCATTTT. Translating it yields CAISESGGTGNFKPQHF.

The rearrangement joins TRBV7-2 to TRBJ2-5; D remains ambiguous. There are 12 residues in the CDR3. The germline CDR1 and CDR2 sequences are SGHTA and FQGNSA. The V gene lost 5 bases and the J gene lost 4 bases, with 8 bases spanning the gap. CDR3 coding DNA: TGTGCCAGCAGCCTGAACTCAGAGACCCAGTACTTC. This codes for CASSLNSETQYF.

The V gene is TRBV5-6, the J gene TRBJ2-5; TRBD2 aligns across 9 bases. Per the germline V gene, CDR1 is SGHDT and CDR2 is YYEEEE. The CDR3 has 15 residues. J lost 5 bases, V lost 4 bases, and 9 bases had no gene match. This CDR3 reads CASSPGLASDETQYF. In nucleotides, the CDR3 is TGTGCCAGCAGCCCTGGACTAGCGTCGGACGAGACCCAGTACTTC.

This chain connects TRBV2 to TRBJ2-1; no firm D call. The V gene lost 6 bases and the J gene lost 6 bases, with 3 bases spanning the gap. The CDR3 has 10 amino acids. Per the germline V gene, CDR1 is SNHLY and CDR2 is FYNNEI. The CDR3 reads CASRFNEQFF. Here the CDR3 DNA reads TGTGCCAGCAGGTTCAATGAGCAGTTCTTC.

The chain joins TRBV29-1 to TRBJ1-5, with unresolved D. With 4 bases removed from V and 0 bases from J, the gap between germline ends came to 10 bases. Germline V gene data show CDR1 as SQVTM and CDR2 as ANQGSEA. This CDR3 has 14 residues. CDR3 loop: CSVVDTNSNQPQHF. The CDR3 DNA reads TGCAGCGTTGTAGACACCAATAGCAATCAGCCCCAGCATTTT.

This clone showed up just a few times. CDR3 loop: CSVSQGAGELFF. CDR3 nucleotides: TGCAGCGTGTCCCAGGGGGCCGGGGAGCTGTTTTTT. V and J are TRBV29-1 and TRBJ2-2, with 7 bases aligning to TRBD1. CDR1 is SQVTM, CDR2 ANQGSEA, per germline. CDR3 size: 12 residues. V was clipped by 6 bases and J by 6 bases; unmatched bases: 4.

This clone appeared a few times. In DNA, the CDR3 is TGTGCCAGCTCGCAAAATTGGGGCACTGAAGCTTTCTTT. Its protein is CASSQNWGTEAFF. V gene TRBV18 combines with J gene TRBJ1-1; unclear D gene. Germline values: CDR1 KGHSH, CDR2 LQKENI. V was cut by 6 bases and J by 4 bases, with 12 bases left in between. The CDR3 runs to 13 residues.

This clone has just a few counts. The rearrangement links TRBV21-1 to TRBJ2-5; the table assigns TRBD1, which was not confirmed against the DNA. TRBV21-1 is assigned pseudogene status. The CDR3 runs to 19 residues. CDR3 bases: TGTGCCAGCAGCTGCCACCGGGACAGGGGGCGAGGGTTCCAAGAGACCCAGTACTTC. Translating it yields CASSCHRDRGRGFQETQYF.

The chain carries TRBV6-1 and TRBJ2-7, with a weak D call TRBD2 (6 bases). Between the trimmed V and J ends, which lost 8 bases and 6 bases, there was a span of 14 bases. The CDR3 length is 12 residues. Germline lookup yields CDR1 MNHNS and CDR2 SASEGT. For the CDR3, the DNA is TGTGCCAGCGGGGATCTAGCGTCCGAGCAGTACTTC. Translating gives CASGDLASEQYF.

In this sample, this clone is medium-sized. This chain uses TRBV18 with TRBJ1-2, with D perhaps matching TRBD1 (6 bases). The CDR3 is 16 residues long. The ends were cut back, 3 bases at V and 2 bases at J, with 16 bases in the middle. Germline V gives CDR1 KGHSH, CDR2 LQKENI. CDR3 nucleotide sequence: TGTGCCAGCTCACCGGGGGGGCCCCACAGAAACTATGGCTACACCTTC. This encodes CASSPGGPHRNYGYTF. The entire variable domain, with the rest obtained from reference TRBV18 and TRBJ1-2, is as follows: NAGVMQNPRHLVRRRGQEARLRCSPMKGHSHVYWYRQLPEEGLKFMVYLQKENIIDESGMPKERFSAEFPKEGPSILRIQQVVRGDSAAYFCASSPGGPHRNYGYTFGSGTRLTVV.

The genes are TRBV5-8 and TRBJ2-3, with a weak D call TRBD2 (5 bases). Trimming took 4 bases from V and 2 from J, leaving 14 bases between them. CDR3 length equals 15 residues. Per the germline V gene, CDR1 is SGHTS and CDR2 is YDEGEE. This CDR3 is CASSLGLILTDTQYF. DNA for the CDR3: TGTGCCAGCAGCCTTGGACTCATTCTCACAGATACGCAGTATTTT.

This sequence joins TRBV12-2 and TRBJ1-1. TRBV12-2 is a pseudogene. This CDR3 spans 15 amino acids. The DNA of the CDR3 is TGTGCAAGTCGCTTAGCGCTGCCGGGGTACACTGAAGCTTTCTTT. As protein: CASRLALPGYTEAFF.

The chain uses TRBV18 and TRBJ1-3; maybe TRBD1 (5 bases). With 3 bases removed from V and 1 base from J, the gap between germline ends came to 13 bases. CDR3 length: 16 amino acids. Per germline, CDR1 KGHSH and CDR2 LQKENI. The CDR3 DNA follows: TGTGCCAGCTCACCGGTTTCAGGGCCGTCTGGAAACACCATATATTTT. Its translation: CASSPVSGPSGNTIYF.

The chain carries TRBV18 and TRBJ1-3; no reliable D call. V shed 5 bases and J shed 0 bases, with 8 bases lying between them. CDR1 and CDR2 from the germline V gene are KGHSH and LQKENI. The CDR3 contains 14 residues. In DNA, the CDR3 is TGTGCCAGCTCATCCGTCTCCTCTGGAAACACCATATATTTT. This gives the protein CASSSVSSGNTIYF.

This clone is labeled as medium-sized (0.01 to 0.1%). The V gene is TRBV5-1, the J gene TRBJ2-3; TRBD2 is a possible D gene (5 bases). Trimming pared 0 bases from V and 6 bases from J, leaving 5 bases between. This CDR3 region has 12 residues. Looked up from germline, CDR1 is SGHRS and CDR2 is YFSETQ. The CDR3 loop reads CASSLGRDTQYF. CDR3 DNA sequence: TGCGCCAGCAGCTTGGGGAGGGATACGCAGTATTTT.

This clone was observed a few times. In DNA form, the CDR3 reads TGTGCCAGCAGTAGAACCGGGACCGCGAAGGGCTACACCTTC. This codes for CASSRTGTAKGYTF. The rearrangement joins TRBV6-6 to TRBJ1-2, with a weak D call TRBD1 (5 bases). V was trimmed by 5 bases and J by 8 bases, leaving 18 bases between them. Per germline, CDR1 MNHNY and CDR2 SVGAGI (reference sequence). The CDR3 is 14 amino acids.